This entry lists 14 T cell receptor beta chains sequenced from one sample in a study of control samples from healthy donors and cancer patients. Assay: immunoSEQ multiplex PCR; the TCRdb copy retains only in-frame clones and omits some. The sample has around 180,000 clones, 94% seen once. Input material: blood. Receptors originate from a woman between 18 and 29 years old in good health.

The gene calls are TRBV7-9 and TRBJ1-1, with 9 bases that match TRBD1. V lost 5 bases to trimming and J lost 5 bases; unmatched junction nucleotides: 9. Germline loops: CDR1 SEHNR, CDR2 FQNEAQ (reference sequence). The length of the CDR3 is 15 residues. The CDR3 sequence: CASSHTGTGRTEAFF. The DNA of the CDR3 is TGTGCCAGCAGCCACACCGGGACAGGGAGGACTGAAGCTTTCTTT.

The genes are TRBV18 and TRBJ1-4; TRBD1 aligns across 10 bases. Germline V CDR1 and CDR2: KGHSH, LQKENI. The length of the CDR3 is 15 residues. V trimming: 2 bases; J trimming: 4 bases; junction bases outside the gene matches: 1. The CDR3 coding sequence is TGTGCCAGCTCACCAGGACAGGGGGTTAATGAAAAACTGTTTTTT. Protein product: CASSPGQGVNEKLFF.

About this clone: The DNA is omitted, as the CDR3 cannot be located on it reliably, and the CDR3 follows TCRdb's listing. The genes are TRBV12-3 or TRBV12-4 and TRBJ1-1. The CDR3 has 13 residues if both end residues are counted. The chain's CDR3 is CASSRWGDGSPFF.

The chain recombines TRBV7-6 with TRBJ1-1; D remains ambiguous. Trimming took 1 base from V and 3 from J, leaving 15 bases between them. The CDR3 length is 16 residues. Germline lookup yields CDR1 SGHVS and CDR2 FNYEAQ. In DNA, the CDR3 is TGTGCCAGCAGCTTAGAGAATAGGGCGCCCTACACTGAAGCTTTCTTT. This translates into CASSLENRAPYTEAFF.

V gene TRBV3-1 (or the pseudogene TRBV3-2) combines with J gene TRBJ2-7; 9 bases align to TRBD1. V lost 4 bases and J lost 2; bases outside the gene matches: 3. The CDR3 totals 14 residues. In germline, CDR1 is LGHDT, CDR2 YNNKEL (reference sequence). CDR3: CASSPGTGTYEQYF. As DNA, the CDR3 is TGTGCCAGCAGCCCCGGGACAGGGACCTACGAGCAGTACTTC.

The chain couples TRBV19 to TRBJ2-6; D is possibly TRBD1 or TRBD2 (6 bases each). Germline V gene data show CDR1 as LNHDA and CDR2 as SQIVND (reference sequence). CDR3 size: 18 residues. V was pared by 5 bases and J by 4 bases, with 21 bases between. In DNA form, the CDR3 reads TGTGCCAGTAGTTTTTTGGAGGGGGTCCGTGGAGGGGCCAACGTCCTGACTTTC. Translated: CASSFLEGVRGGANVLTF.

CDR3 in DNA: TGTGCCAGTAGTATCTGGGAGCGATTCAATGCTCTATACCATAGCAATCAGCCCCAGCATTTT. Encoded protein: CASSIWERFNALYHSNQPQHF. V and J are TRBV19 and TRBJ1-5; D gene ambiguous. The CDR3 has 21 amino acids. Per the germline V gene, CDR1 is LNHDA and CDR2 is SQIVND (reference sequence). Trimming removed 3 bases from V and 0 bases from J, with 27 bases in between.

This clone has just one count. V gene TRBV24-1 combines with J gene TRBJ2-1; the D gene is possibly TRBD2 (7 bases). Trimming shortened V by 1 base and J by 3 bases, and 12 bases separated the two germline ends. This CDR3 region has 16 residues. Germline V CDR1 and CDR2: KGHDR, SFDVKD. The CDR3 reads CATSDFGGGHYNEQFF. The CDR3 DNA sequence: TGTGCCACCAGTGATTTTGGGGGGGGGCACTACAATGAGCAGTTCTTC.

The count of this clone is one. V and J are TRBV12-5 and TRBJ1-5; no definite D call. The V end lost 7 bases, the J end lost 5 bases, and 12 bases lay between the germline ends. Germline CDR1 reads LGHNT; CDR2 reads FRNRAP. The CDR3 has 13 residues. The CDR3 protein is CASASRWDQPQHF. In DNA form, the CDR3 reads TGTGCTAGTGCCTCCCGATGGGATCAGCCCCAGCATTTT.

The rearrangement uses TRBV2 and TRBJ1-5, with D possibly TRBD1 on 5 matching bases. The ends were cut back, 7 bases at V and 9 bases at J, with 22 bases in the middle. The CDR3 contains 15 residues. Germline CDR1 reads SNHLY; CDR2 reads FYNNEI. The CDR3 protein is CASKEGTANMGPQHF. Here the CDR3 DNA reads TGTGCCAGCAAAGAGGGGACCGCTAACATGGGGCCCCAGCATTTT.

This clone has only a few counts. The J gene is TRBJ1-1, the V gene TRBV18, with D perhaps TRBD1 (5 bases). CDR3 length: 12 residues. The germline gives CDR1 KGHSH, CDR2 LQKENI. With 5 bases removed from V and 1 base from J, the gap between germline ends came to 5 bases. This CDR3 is CASSTGNTEAFF. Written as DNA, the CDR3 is TGTGCCAGCTCAACAGGGAACACTGAAGCTTTCTTT.

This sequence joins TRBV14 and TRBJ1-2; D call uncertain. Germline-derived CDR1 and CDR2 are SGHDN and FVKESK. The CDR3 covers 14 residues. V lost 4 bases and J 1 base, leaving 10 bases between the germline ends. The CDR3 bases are TGTGCCAGCAGCCCCTCGGCACGTAACTATGGCTACACCTTC. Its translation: CASSPSARNYGYTF.

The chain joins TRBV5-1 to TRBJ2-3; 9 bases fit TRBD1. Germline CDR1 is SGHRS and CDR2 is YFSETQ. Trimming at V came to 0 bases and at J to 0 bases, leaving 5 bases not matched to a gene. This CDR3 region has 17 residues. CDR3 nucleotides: TGCGCCAGCAGCTTGGTGGGGACAGGGACTAGCACAGATACGCAGTATTTT. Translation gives CASSLVGTGTSTDTQYF. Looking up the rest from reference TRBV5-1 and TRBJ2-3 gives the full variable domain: KAGVTQTPRYLIKTRGQQVTLSCSPISGHRSVSWYQQTPGQGLQFLFEYFSETQRNKGNFPGRFSGRQFSNSRSEMNVSTLELGDSALYLCASSLVGTGTSTDTQYFGPGTRLTVL.

In DNA form, the CDR3 reads TGCGCCAGCAGCTACACAGGGGGCACTGAAGCTTTCTTT. It codes for CASSYTGGTEAFF. The V and J genes are TRBV5-1 and TRBJ1-1, with 8 bases matching TRBD1. Trimming took 3 bases from V and 4 from J; bases not matched to a gene: 2. This CDR3 has 13 amino acids. The germline V gene encodes CDR1 SGHRS and CDR2 YFSETQ.